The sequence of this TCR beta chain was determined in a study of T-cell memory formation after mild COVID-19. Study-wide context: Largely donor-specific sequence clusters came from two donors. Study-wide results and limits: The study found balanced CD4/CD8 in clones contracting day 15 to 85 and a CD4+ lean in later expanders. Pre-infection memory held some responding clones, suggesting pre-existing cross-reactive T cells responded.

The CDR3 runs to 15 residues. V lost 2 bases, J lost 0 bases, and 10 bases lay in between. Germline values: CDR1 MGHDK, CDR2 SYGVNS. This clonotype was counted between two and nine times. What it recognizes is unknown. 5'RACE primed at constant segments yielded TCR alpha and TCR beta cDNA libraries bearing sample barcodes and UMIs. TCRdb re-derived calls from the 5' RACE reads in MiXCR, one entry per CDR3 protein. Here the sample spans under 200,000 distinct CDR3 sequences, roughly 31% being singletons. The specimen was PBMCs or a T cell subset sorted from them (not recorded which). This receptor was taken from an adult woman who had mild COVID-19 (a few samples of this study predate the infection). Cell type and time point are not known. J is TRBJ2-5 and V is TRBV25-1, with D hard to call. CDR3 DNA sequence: TGTGCCAGCAGTGAACGGCAGCCCGACCAAGAGACCCAGTACTTC. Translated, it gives CASSERQPDQETQYF.